Below, 23 T cell receptor beta chains from the same sample are listed, as sequenced in a study of prognosis after radiotherapy for stage I lung cancer. Two-round multiplex PCR amplified TCR beta CDR3 from genomic DNA. Used in first-round PCR were primers specific to each TRBV and TRBJ gene. From the multiplex PCR reads, TCRdb called clonotypes with MiXCR, one entry per CDR3 protein. The sample lists 10,000 to 15,000 distinct CDR3 sequences; about 43% were seen once. Here the sequenced sample was PBMCs, taken before or after stereotactic body radiation therapy (not recorded which). The receptors were gathered from a donor of 50 years or more with non-small cell lung cancer.

As for this clonotype: Compared with germline, one end of the junction differs, possibly owing to a read error. The gene calls are TRBV11-3 and TRBJ2-3; 11 bases align to TRBD2. From germline, CDR1 is SGHNT and CDR2 YENEEA. The CDR3 loop spans 16 amino acids. This chain's CDR3 is CDSSATSGKGTDTQYF. CDR3 in DNA: TGTGACAGCAGCGCGACTAGCGGGAAGGGGACAGATACGCAGTATTTT.

A word on this clonotype: This sequence may be a read error, since a much larger clone differs from it by one base. The chain links TRBV9 to TRBJ2-3; 13 nucleotides agree with TRBD2. The V segment lost 4 bases and the J segment 2 bases; nucleotides outside the gene matches: 4. Germline-derived CDR1 and CDR2 are SGDLS and YYNGEE. The CDR3 is 16 residues long. CDR3 nucleotide sequence: TGTGCCAGCAGCTGGACTAGCGGGGGTGACACAGATACGCAGTATTTT. Translation gives CASSWTSGGDTDTQYF.

For this clonotype: A read error may produce the germline difference seen at one junction end. The V call is TRBV28, the J call TRBJ1-5; possible D gene TRBD1, 5 bases. The CDR3 consists of 13 residues. Germline loops: CDR1 MDHEN, CDR2 SYDVKM. The chain's CDR3 is CASILGFAGPHHF. Written as DNA, the CDR3 is TGTGCCAGCATTTTAGGTTTCGCGGGGCCCCATCATTTT.

This clonotype has more than one count but fewer than ten. This chain joins TRBV6-1 and TRBJ2-5, with a weak D call TRBD1 (8 bases). The CDR3 is 14 residues long. Trimming stripped 1 base from V and 7 bases from J, with 13 bases between. Germline CDR1 reads MNHNS; CDR2 reads SASEGT. CDR3 nucleotides: TGTGCCAGCAGTGAAGTGAACAGGGGGGGGACCCAGTACTTC. Amino acid sequence: CASSEVNRGGTQYF.

Relative to its sample, this clonotype is medium-sized. The gene calls are TRBV11-2 and TRBJ1-1, with TRBD1 matching 8 bases. Germline loops: CDR1 SGHAT, CDR2 FQNNGV. Trimming removed 4 bases from V and 6 bases from J; junction bases left unmatched: 13. The CDR3 is 16 residues long. In DNA, the CDR3 is TGTGCCAGCAGCTCACAGGGACAGGCTTCGTCTGCTGAAGCTTTCTTT. It translates to CASSSQGQASSAEAFF.

With respect to this clonotype: A read error may account for a junction end that differs from germline. CDR3 sequence: CASSYYSGRLWEHYF. The CDR3 DNA sequence: TGTGCCAGCAGTTACTACAGCGGGAGGCTCTGGGAGCATTACTTC. The chain combines TRBV6-5 with TRBJ2-7; TRBD2 agrees at 9 bases. This CDR3 contains 15 residues. The germline V gene encodes CDR1 MNHEY and CDR2 SVGAGI.

By share, this clonotype counts as medium-sized (0.01 to 0.1%). The CDR3 reads CASRSLRGAGYEQYF. CDR3 DNA: TGTGCCAGCAGAAGCCTGCGGGGGGCTGGTTACGAGCAGTACTTC. V and J are TRBV6-8 and TRBJ2-7; 8 bases are shared with TRBD2. CDR1 and CDR2 (germline): MNHGY, SAAAGT. The CDR3 runs 15 residues. The V segment lost 6 bases and the J segment 4 bases; nucleotides outside the gene matches: 11.

This clonotype is medium-sized by share. The chain uses TRBV28 and TRBJ1-5, with D perhaps TRBD1 (6 bases). Germline V gene lookup returns CDR1 MDHEN and CDR2 SYDVKM. The CDR3 is 14 amino acids. V was pared by 4 bases and J by 2 bases, with 9 bases between. The CDR3 DNA is TGTGCCAGCAGTTCCCCAGGGGGCAATCAGCCCCAGCATTTT. This translates into CASSSPGGNQPQHF.

In its sample, this clonotype was seen a few times. This may stem from a read error, because a much larger clone lies one nucleotide away. The J gene is TRBJ2-5, the V gene TRBV6-1; possible D gene TRBD1, 6 bases. Germline V gene sequence: CDR1 MNHNS, CDR2 SASEGT. CDR3 length: 16 amino acids. V dropped 10 bases and J dropped 4 bases, with 25 bases sitting between them. The DNA for the CDR3 is TGTGCCATCAGGGGTAATTTCCGGGGTCACGGAGAGACCCAGTACTTC. Protein product: CAIRGNFRGHGETQYF.

Regarding this clonotype: One base separates it from a far larger clone, so it is likely a read error. This chain uses TRBV6-4 with TRBJ1-2; possibly TRBD1 for D (5 bases). In germline, CDR1 is MRHNA, CDR2 SNTAGT. CDR3 length: 13 amino acids. The CDR3 loop is CASSYQGNYVYTF. The CDR3 DNA reads TGTGCCAGCAGTTACCAGGGTAACTATGTCTACACCTTC.

The sample holds many counts of this clonotype. The rearrangement joins TRBV4-3 to TRBJ2-2; D may be TRBD1 (5 bases). The germline gives CDR1 LGHNA, CDR2 YSLEER. The V gene lost 0 bases and the J gene lost 0 bases, with 5 bases spanning the gap. The CDR3 spans 15 residues. Written as DNA, the CDR3 is TGCGCCAGCAGCCAAGACAGGGCGAACACCGGGGAGCTGTTTTTT. It is translated as CASSQDRANTGELFF.

The chain links TRBV28 to TRBJ1-5; 10 bases are shared with TRBD1. V shed 10 bases, J shed 10 bases, and the junction held 13 bases outside the gene matches. The CDR3 totals 14 residues. From germline, CDR1 is MDHEN and CDR2 SYDVKM. The CDR3 reads CAMRGTGAGKPQHF. In nucleotides, the CDR3 is TGTGCCATGAGAGGGACAGGGGCTGGGAAACCCCAGCATTTT.

This clonotype occurred a few times. This chain uses TRBV5-6 with TRBJ2-1; 8 nucleotides agree with TRBD2. Germline CDR1 is SGHDT and CDR2 is YYEEEE. CDR3 size: 18 residues. The V segment lost 0 bases and the J segment 0 bases; nucleotides outside the gene matches: 8. The chain's CDR3 is CASSLEGLAGSSYNEQFF. The CDR3 DNA follows: TGTGCCAGCAGCTTGGAGGGTTTAGCGGGGAGCTCCTACAATGAGCAGTTCTTC.

Many counts were recorded for this clonotype. The V gene is TRBV5-1, the J gene TRBJ1-4; D gene unclear. V lost 2 bases and J 5 bases, leaving 10 bases between the germline ends. Germline CDR1 is SGHRS and CDR2 is YFSETQ. This CDR3 region has 14 residues. This CDR3 is CASSFEYQNEKLFF. DNA for the CDR3: TGCGCCAGCAGCTTTGAGTATCAAAATGAAAAACTGTTTTTT.

Within the sample, this clonotype is medium-sized. The V call is TRBV7-2, the J call TRBJ2-3, with D possibly matching TRBD2 (6 bases). This CDR3 is 16 amino acids long. Germline V gene data show CDR1 as SGHTA and CDR2 as FQGNSA. The ends were cut back, 4 bases at V and 0 bases at J, with 14 bases in the middle. CDR3 protein: CASSSLGGPSTDTQYF. CDR3 bases: TGTGCCAGCAGCTCCCTGGGAGGCCCAAGCACAGATACGCAGTATTTT. The variable domain in full, with the rest retrieved from reference TRBV7-2 and TRBJ2-3, is GAGVSQSPSNKVTEKGKDVELRCDPISGHTALYWYRQSLGQGLEFLIYFQGNSAPDKSGLPSDRFSAERTGGSVSTLTIQRTQQEDSAVYLCASSSLGGPSTDTQYFGPGTRLTVL.

This sequence joins TRBV5-1 and TRBJ1-1; D may be TRBD1 (5 bases). The germline V and J ends were trimmed by 2 bases and 0 bases, with 8 bases remaining between them. Germline loops: CDR1 SGHRS, CDR2 YFSETQ. The CDR3 length is 14 residues. CDR3 bases: TGCGCCAGCAGCTTTGCACAGGTGAACACTGAAGCTTTCTTT. This codes for CASSFAQVNTEAFF.

This clonotype was recorded only once. The J gene is TRBJ2-3, the V gene TRBV6-5; 9 nucleotides align to TRBD2. V lost 2 bases, J lost 3 bases, and 9 bases stayed unmatched. The CDR3 extends over 17 amino acids. Looked up from germline, CDR1 is MNHEY and CDR2 is SVGAGI. The DNA of the CDR3 is TGTGCCAGCAGTTACACGTTTCTAGCGGGATGGACAGATACGCAGTATTTT. Translating it yields CASSYTFLAGWTDTQYF.

Only a few counts were recorded for this clonotype. With a much larger clone just one base away, this may be a read error. The chain links TRBV5-1 to TRBJ2-3; 9 bases align to TRBD1. The CDR3 length is 15 residues. Germline lookup yields CDR1 SGHRS and CDR2 YFSETQ. J gave up 8 bases and V 4 bases, and 11 bases lay outside the gene matches. CDR3 sequence: CASSPGTGFPRTQYF. The CDR3 nucleotides are TGCGCCAGCAGCCCTGGGACAGGGTTCCCCCGTACGCAGTATTTT. Together with reference TRBV5-1 and TRBJ2-3, the CDR3 gives the full variable domain: KAGVTQTPRYLIKTRGQQVTLSCSPISGHRSVSWYQQTPGQGLQFLFEYFSETQRNKGNFPGRFSGRQFSNSRSEMNVSTLELGDSALYLCASSPGTGFPRTQYFGPGTRLTVL.

The chain is built from TRBV6-1 and TRBJ2-1; no reliable D call. Germline loops: CDR1 MNHNS, CDR2 SASEGT. The CDR3 loop spans 14 amino acids. Trimming took 7 bases from V and 6 from J, leaving 16 bases between them. The CDR3 loop is CASIRSSLCNEQFF. CDR3 bases: TGTGCCAGCATCAGGTCATCCCTGTGCAATGAGCAGTTCTTC.

This clonotype was seen repeatedly, ten times or more. The rearrangement links TRBV20-1 to TRBJ1-4, with 11 nucleotides matching TRBD1. This CDR3 comprises 13 residues. Germline V lookup: CDR1 DFQATT, CDR2 SNEGSKA (reference sequence). Trimming removed 4 bases from V and 7 bases from J; junction bases left unmatched: 2. The CDR3 coding sequence is TGCAGTGCTACGGACAGGGGGCTTGAAAAACTGTTTTTT. Amino acid sequence: CSATDRGLEKLFF.

The chain is built from TRBV6-4 and TRBJ2-3; the match to TRBD2 covers 11 bases. Losses at the gene ends were 5 bases for V and 5 bases for J; bases not matched to a gene: 18. The germline V gene encodes CDR1 MRHNA and CDR2 SNTAGT. The CDR3 has 19 amino acids. CDR3 coding DNA: TGTGCCAGCAGTTACGATAGCGGGAGGGCCGGAATCGGCGGAGATACGCAGTATTTT. Translation: CASSYDSGRAGIGGDTQYF.

This clonotype was picked up many times. The chain employs TRBV9 and TRBJ2-3; no firm D call. The germline V gene has CDR1 SGDLS and CDR2 YYNGEE. The CDR3 covers 13 residues. Trimming took 2 bases from V and 2 from J, leaving 6 bases between them. CDR3 nucleotide sequence: TGTGCCAGCAGCGTGACCACCACAGATACGCAGTATTTT. It translates to CASSVTTTDTQYF.

This clonotype was observed many times. CDR3 in amino acids: CASSLQRENTGELFF. The CDR3 DNA reads TGTGCCAGCAGCTTACAGAGAGAGAACACCGGGGAGCTGTTTTTT. The chain joins TRBV7-3 to TRBJ2-2; no firm D call. Per germline, CDR1 SGHTA and CDR2 FQGTGA. There are 15 residues in the CDR3. The V end lost 2 bases, the J end lost 1 base, and 8 bases lay between the germline ends.